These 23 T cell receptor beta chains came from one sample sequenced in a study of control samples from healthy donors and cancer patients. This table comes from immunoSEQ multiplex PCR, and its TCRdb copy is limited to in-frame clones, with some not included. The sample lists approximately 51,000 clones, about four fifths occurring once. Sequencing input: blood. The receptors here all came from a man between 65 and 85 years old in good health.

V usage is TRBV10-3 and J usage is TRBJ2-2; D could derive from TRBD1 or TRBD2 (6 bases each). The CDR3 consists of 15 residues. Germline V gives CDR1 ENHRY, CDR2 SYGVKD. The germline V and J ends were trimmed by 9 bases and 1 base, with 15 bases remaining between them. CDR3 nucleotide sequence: TGTGCCATTCCTAAAGGGGGGCAGAACACCGGGGAGCTGTTTTTT. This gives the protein CAIPKGGQNTGELFF.

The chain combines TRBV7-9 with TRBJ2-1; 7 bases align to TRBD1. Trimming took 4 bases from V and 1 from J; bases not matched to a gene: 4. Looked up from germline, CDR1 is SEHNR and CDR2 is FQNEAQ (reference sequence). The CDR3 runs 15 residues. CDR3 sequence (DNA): TGTGCCAGCAGCTCCTACAGGGGATCCTACAATGAGCAGTTCTTC. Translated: CASSSYRGSYNEQFF.

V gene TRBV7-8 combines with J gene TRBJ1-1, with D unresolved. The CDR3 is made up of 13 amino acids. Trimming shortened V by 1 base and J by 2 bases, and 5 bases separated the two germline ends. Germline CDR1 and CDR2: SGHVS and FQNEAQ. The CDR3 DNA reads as TGTGCCAGCAGCTTAGACAGTAACACTGAAGCTTTCTTT. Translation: CASSLDSNTEAFF. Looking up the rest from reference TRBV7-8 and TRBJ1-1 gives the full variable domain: GAGVSQSPRYKVAKRGQDVALRCDPISGHVSLFWYQQALGQGPEFLTYFQNEAQLDKSGLPSDRFFAERPEGSVSTLKIQRTQQEDSAVYLCASSLDSNTEAFFGQGTRLTVV.

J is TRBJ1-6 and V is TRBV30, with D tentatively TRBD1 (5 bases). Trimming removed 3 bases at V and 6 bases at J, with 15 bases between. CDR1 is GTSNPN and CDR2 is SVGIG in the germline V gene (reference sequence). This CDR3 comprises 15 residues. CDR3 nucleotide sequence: TGTGCCTGGAGCTATGAGGGACTGCGTAATTCACCCCTCCACTTT. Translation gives CAWSYEGLRNSPLHF. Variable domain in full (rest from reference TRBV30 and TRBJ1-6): SQTIHQWPATLVQPVGSPLSLECTVEGTSNPNLYWYRQAAGRGLQLLFYSVGIGQISSEVPQNLSASRPQDRQFILSSKKLLLSDSGFYLCAWSYEGLRNSPLHFGNGTRLTVT.

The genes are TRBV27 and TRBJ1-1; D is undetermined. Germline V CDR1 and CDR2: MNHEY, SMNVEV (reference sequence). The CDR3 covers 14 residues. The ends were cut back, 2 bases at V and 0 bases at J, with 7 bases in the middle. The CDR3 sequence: CASSLGLMNTEAFF. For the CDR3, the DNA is TGTGCCAGCAGTTTAGGGCTCATGAACACTGAAGCTTTCTTT.

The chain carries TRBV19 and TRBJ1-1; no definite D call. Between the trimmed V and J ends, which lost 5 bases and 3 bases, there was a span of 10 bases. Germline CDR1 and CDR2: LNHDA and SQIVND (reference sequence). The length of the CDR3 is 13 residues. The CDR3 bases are TGTGCCAGTAGTGGCCATTGGGACACTGAAGCTTTCTTT. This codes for CASSGHWDTEAFF.

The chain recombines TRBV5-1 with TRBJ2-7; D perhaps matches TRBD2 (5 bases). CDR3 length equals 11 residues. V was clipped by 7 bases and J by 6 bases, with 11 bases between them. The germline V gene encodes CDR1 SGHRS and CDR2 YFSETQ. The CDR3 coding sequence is TGCGCCAGCCCTAGAGAGGGCGAGCAGTACTTC. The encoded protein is CASPREGEQYF.

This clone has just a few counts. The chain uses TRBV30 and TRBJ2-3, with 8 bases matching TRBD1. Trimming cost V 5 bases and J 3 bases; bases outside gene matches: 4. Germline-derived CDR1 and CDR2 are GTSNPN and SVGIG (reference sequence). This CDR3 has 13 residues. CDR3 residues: CAWADRETDTQYF. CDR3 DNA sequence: TGTGCCTGGGCGGACAGGGAAACAGATACGCAGTATTTT.

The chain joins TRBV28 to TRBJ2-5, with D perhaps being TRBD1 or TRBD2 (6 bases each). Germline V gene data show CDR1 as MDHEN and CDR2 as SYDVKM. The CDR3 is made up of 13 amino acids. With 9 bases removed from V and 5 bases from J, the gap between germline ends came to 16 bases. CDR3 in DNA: TGTGCCAGTACGGGAACAGGGAGGGAGACCCAGTACTTC. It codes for CASTGTGRETQYF.

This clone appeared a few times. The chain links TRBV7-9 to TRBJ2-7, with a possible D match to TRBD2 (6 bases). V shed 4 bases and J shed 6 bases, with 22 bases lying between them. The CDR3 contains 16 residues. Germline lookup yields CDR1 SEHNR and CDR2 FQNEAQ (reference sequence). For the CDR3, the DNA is TGTGCCAGCAGCTGGCCTTTCGGCGGGACCTCGGGCGAGCAGTACTTC. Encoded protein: CASSWPFGGTSGEQYF.

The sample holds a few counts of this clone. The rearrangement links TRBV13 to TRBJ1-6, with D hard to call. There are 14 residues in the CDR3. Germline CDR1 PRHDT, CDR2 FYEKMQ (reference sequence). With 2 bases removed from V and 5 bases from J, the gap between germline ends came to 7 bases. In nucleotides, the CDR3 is TGTGCCAGCAGCTTATTCCAGAATAATTCACCCCTCCACTTT. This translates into CASSLFQNNSPLHF.

The CDR3 loop reads CTSSHPSYNEQFF. CDR3 coding DNA: TGCACCAGCAGCCATCCCTCCTACAATGAGCAGTTCTTC. J is TRBJ2-1 and V is TRBV1. TRBV1 is designated a pseudogene. The CDR3 covers 13 residues.

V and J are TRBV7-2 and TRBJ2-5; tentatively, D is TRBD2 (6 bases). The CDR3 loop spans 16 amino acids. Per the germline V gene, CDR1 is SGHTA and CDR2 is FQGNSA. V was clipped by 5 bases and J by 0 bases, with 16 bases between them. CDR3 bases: TGTGCCAGCAGCGCAACGGCGGGAATGTACCAAGAGACCCAGTACTTC. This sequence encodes CASSATAGMYQETQYF.

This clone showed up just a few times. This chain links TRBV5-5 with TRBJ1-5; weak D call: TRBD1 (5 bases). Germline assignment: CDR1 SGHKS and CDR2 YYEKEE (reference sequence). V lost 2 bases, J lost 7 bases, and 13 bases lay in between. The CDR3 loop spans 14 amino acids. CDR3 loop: CASSFGWGTQPQHF. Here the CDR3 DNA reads TGTGCCAGCAGCTTTGGGTGGGGCACCCAGCCCCAGCATTTT.

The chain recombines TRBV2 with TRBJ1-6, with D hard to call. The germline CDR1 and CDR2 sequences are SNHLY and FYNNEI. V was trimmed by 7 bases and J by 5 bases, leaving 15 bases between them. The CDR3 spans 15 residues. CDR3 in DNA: TGTGCCAGCACTGACCCACCGGGGAATAATTCACCCCTCCACTTT. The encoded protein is CASTDPPGNNSPLHF.

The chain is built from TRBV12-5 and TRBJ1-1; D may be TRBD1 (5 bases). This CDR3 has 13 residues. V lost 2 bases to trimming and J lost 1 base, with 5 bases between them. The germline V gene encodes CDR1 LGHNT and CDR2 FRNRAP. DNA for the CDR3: TGTGCTAGTGGTTTGCAGGGGAACACTGAAGCTTTCTTT. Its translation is CASGLQGNTEAFF.

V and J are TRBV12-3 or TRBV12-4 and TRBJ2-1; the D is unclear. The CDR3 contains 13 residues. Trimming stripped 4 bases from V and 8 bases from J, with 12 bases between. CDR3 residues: CASSWIRKDEQFF. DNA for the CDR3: TGTGCCAGCAGTTGGATTCGAAAGGATGAGCAGTTCTTC.

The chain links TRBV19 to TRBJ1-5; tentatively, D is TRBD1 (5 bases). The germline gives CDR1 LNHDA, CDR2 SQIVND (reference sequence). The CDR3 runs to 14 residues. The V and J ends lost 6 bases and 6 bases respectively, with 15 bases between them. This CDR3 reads CASRRAGQSQPQHF. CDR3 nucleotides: TGTGCCAGTAGGCGGGCGGGGCAGAGTCAGCCCCAGCATTTT.

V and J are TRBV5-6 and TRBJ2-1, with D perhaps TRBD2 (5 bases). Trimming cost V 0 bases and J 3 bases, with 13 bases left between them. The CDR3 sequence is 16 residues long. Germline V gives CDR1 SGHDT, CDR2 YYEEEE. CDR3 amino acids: CASSLGASGRYNEQFF. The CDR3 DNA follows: TGTGCCAGCAGCTTGGGGGCGAGCGGACGCTACAATGAGCAGTTCTTC.

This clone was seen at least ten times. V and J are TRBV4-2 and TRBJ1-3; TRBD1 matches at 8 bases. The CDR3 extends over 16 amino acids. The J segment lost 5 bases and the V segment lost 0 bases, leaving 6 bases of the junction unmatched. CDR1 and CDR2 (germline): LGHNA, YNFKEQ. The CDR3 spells CASSQDPGQGRNTIYF. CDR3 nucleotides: TGTGCCAGCAGCCAAGATCCCGGACAGGGAAGAAACACCATATATTTT.

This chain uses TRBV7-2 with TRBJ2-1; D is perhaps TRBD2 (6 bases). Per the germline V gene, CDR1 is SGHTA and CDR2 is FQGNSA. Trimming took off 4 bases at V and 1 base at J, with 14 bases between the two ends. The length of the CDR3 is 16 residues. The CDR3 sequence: CASSSQLALSYNEQFF. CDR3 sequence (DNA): TGTGCCAGCAGCTCTCAACTAGCTCTTTCCTACAATGAGCAGTTCTTC.

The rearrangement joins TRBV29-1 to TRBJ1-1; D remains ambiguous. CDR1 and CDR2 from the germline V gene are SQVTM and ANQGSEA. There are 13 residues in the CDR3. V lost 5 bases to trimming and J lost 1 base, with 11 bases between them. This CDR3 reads CSVMPVSNTEAFF. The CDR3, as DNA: TGCAGCGTTATGCCAGTCTCGAACACTGAAGCTTTCTTT.

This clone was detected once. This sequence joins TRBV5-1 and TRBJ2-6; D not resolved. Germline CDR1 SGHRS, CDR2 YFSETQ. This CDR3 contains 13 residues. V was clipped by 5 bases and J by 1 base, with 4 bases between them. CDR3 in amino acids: CASRESGANVLTF. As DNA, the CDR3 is TGCGCCAGCAGGGAGTCTGGGGCCAACGTCCTGACTTTC.